This T cell receptor beta chain came from a study of cytomegalovirus exposure and HLA in healthy donors. Looking at the study overall: Roughly 86 million unique TCRs from HLA-typed donors made up an early data release.

Overall study results and limits: The records held CMV serostatus as the only immune exposure information. The listing of 150 to 200 TCR beta chains classed them as cytomegalovirus-associated.

Primers included in the PCR were 60 Vbeta and 13 Jbeta primers. Using immunoSEQ multiplex PCR, the repertoire was profiled, and TCRdb retains in-frame clones only, with some absent. The table has about 110,000 clones, about 68% seen once. Comments on this clone: The antigen remains unidentified.

This receptor was identified in a man in his thirties or forties in good health and CMV-seropositive. The source material was PBMCs.

CDR3 in DNA: TGTGCCAGCAGTGAAAGGGGGGTTGGGGGGGGAACTGAAGCTTTCTTT. Its translation is CASSERGVGGGTEAFF. The chain couples TRBV6-1 to TRBJ1-1; weak D call: TRBD1 (6 bases). The germline V gene encodes CDR1 MNHNS and CDR2 SASEGT. V gave up 2 bases and J gave up 5 bases, with 18 bases separating them. The CDR3 spans 16 residues.